This TCR beta chain was recovered during a study of CD8 T cells in Susac syndrome. With regard to this clonotype: Its antigen is as yet unknown.

The study's findings and limits: CD4+ T cell repertoires in Susac syndrome lacked clonal expansion. Acknowledgment was made by the study that its TCR sequencing and HLA analysis involved a relatively small number of individuals.

RNA was extracted with the RNeasy kit, and a quantity of roughly 0.45 to 1 ug was reverse transcribed using random hexamers. Amplification of TCR beta CDR3 by immunoSEQ multiplex PCR spanned 54 Vbeta and 13 Jbeta. TCRdb recomputed calls from the immunoSEQ multiplex PCR reads with MiXCR, one row per CDR3 protein. The repertoire includes approximately 190,000 distinct CDR3 sequences, 90% to 97% of them detected once, and more than 0.08% sits in the top ten. The CDR3 spans 11 residues. Trimming removed 4 bases at V and 4 bases at J, with 4 bases between. Germline V gene lookup returns CDR1 SQVTM and CDR2 ANQGSEA.

This chain links TRBV29-1 with TRBJ2-2; D is unresolved. The sample comprised CD4+ T cells from PBMCs. This receptor was obtained from a human donor with Susac syndrome. CDR3 sequence (DNA): TGCAGCGTTGGCTCCACCGGGGAGCTGTTTTTT. It is translated as CSVGSTGELFF.